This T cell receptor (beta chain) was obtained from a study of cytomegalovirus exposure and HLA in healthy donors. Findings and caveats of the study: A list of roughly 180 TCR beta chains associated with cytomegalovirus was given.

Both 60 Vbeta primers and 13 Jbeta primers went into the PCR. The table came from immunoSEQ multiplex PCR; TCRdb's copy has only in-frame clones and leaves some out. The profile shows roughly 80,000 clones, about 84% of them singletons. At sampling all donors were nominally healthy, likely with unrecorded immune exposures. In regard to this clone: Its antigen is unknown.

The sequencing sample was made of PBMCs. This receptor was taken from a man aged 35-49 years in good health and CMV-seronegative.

The CDR3 spells CASSDNRDEQFF. In DNA, the CDR3 is TGCGCCAGCTCGGACAATCGGGATGAGCAGTTCTTC. The rearrangement links TRBV10-1 to TRBJ2-1; weak D call: TRBD1 (5 bases). Between the trimmed V and J ends, which lost 8 bases and 8 bases, there was a span of 13 bases. The CDR3 is 12 residues long. The germline gives CDR1 WNHNN, CDR2 SYGVQD (reference sequence).